The clone carrying this TCR beta chain was seen only once. The PCR had 60 Vbeta and 13 Jbeta primers. Clones were sequenced by immunoSEQ multiplex PCR, and TCRdb holds only the in-frame ones, with some missing. The profile shows around 230,000 clones, about 88% of them singletons. This record belongs to a study of cytomegalovirus exposure and HLA in healthy donors. J was trimmed by 8 bases and V by 6 bases; bases with no gene match: 6. CDR1 is LNHDA, CDR2 SQIVND, per germline (reference sequence). The length of the CDR3 is 13 residues. The TCR was taken from a girl aged 2 to 9 in good health and CMV-seronegative. The specimen sequenced was PBMCs. V and J are TRBV19 and TRBJ1-4; 7 bases match TRBD1. Here the CDR3 DNA reads TGTGCCAGTAGCCGACAGGGTGCGGAAAAACTGTTTTTT. It yields the protein CASSRQGAEKLFF.